Below, one TCR beta chain is given with its context. The target of this receptor is not known. No much larger clone exists at a distance of one base, and base qualities are not known. Each collaborating institution followed its own protocols to collect whole blood in K2EDTA tubes. For TCRbeta analysis, collaborators shipped samples in one of three forms: frozen whole blood, isolated PBMCs, or DNA extracted from either of those sample types. This sample stems from a study of blood T cell repertoires in COVID-19 (dated by TCRdb to 2018 to 2021). Study-wide context: The collaborator samples originated in the United States, Italy and Spain and spanned the acute and convalescent phases of COVID-19. The repertoires were released in a freely available public database intended as a resource for research on the immune response to SARS-CoV-2. Where available, HLA class I and class II types were obtained from metadata supplied by the sample provider rather than from assay-based typing. The prospective study material was composed of cDNA or gDNA derived from T cells, B-cell-depleted T cells, or PBMCs. Subjects who had been exposed to COVID-19, were actively infected with it, or had recovered from it provided the deeply sampled blood TCRbeta repertoires that made up the dataset. The sample metadata nearly always contained a de-identified subject ID, COVID-19 status, age in years and sex. The samples were drawn from the first 160 participants of the ongoing ImmuneRACE study and from more than 1,000 subjects provided by 6 global collaborators.

Including the terminal cysteine and phenylalanine, the CDR3 comprises 14 residues. The kept DNA is CDR3 alone, 42 bases in frame from the first base. For CDR1 and CDR2, the germline V gene lists SGDLS and YYNGEE. V is cut by 0 bases and J by 1 base, and the space between the germline ends is 7 bases. Broad study findings and their caveats: The amount of clinical and demographic metadata varied by source and participant and was provided uncurated.

The immunoSEQ Assay, a bias-controlled multiplex PCR, was used to amplify TCRbeta CDR3 regions from genomic DNA. The published analysis was carried out like this. The number of nucleated cells in each sample was estimated by amplification of reference gene primers within the assay. Sequence reads were collapsed and filtered to measure the absolute abundance of every unique TCRbeta CDR3 rearrangement. For each sample, productive Simpson clonality was calculated by taking the square root of Simpson's diversity index across productive rearrangements. Not all clones reach the TCRdb copy of this immuneACCESS table, which keeps in-frame sequences only. Checked studies attribute under half of the gap to unresolved V genes and leave the rest unexplained. That table is the source of V, J and clone size, and D and trimming were worked out from the DNA. The sample includes 56,000 or so clones, with 84% observed a single time. Roughly 13% of the sample is in the top ten clones.

The TCR originated in a woman older than 75 with acute or convalescent COVID-19. The chain links TRBV9 with TRBJ1-1; the D gene identity is not certain. Sequencing was done on a sample of peripheral blood. The encoded CDR3 is CASSVGLQNTEAFF. The DNA sequence is given as TGTGCCAGCAGCGTAGGGCTCCAGAACACTGAAGCTTTCTTT.